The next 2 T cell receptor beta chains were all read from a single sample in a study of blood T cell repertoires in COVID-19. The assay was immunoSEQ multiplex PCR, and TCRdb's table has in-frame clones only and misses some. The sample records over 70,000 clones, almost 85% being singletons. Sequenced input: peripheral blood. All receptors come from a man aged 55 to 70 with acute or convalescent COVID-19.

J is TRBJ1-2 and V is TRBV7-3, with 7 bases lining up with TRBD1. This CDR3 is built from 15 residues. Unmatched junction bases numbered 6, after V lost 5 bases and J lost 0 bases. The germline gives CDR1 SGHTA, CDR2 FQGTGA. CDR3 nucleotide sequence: TGTGCCAGCAGCGGAACAGGGGAAACTAACTATGGCTACACCTTC. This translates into CASSGTGETNYGYTF.

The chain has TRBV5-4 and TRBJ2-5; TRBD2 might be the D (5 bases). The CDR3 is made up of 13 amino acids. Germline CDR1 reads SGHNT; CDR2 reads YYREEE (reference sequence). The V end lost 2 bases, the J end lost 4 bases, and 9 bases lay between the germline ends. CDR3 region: CASSFERAETQYF. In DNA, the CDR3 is TGTGCCAGCAGCTTTGAGAGGGCAGAGACCCAGTACTTC.